Below, 30 T cell receptor beta chains from the same sample are listed, as sequenced in a study of OX40 agonist ivuxolimab in advanced cancers. Libraries were prepared through the immunoSEQ multiplex PCR assay. Entries here come from immuneACCESS through TCRdb and include only in-frame sequences with V and J called. Some clones fail to appear in such tables; in the studies checked, an unresolved V gene covers under half of the shortfall, and the cause of the remainder is unknown. This sample gives 80,000 or so clones in total; around 91% of them show up just once. The leading ten clones occupy 1.5% to 2% of the sample. The material sequenced was CD4+ or CD8+ T cells sorted from blood, taken in a trial of the OX40 agonist ivuxolimab. The receptors were sampled from an adult with an advanced solid tumor such as melanoma, head and neck, liver or kidney cancer.

Here the CDR3 reads CASARGGPNEKLFF. CDR3 in DNA: TGTGCCAGCGCCCGGGGAGGGCCTAATGAAAAACTGTTTTTT. The chain is built from TRBV5-4 and TRBJ1-4; D is unclear. The CDR3 covers 14 residues. V was pared by 7 bases and J by 3 bases, with 13 bases between. Germline V gene sequence: CDR1 SGHNT, CDR2 YYREEE (reference sequence).

This clone was recorded once. The chain is built from TRBV14 and TRBJ1-1; D gene uncertain. The CDR3 sequence is 17 residues long. Germline loops: CDR1 SGHDN, CDR2 FVKESK. Trimming removed 2 bases at V and 0 bases at J, with 16 bases between. This CDR3 is CASSQYGLAQMNTEAFF. In DNA form, the CDR3 reads TGTGCCAGCAGCCAATATGGACTGGCGCAAATGAACACTGAAGCTTTCTTT.

The rearrangement joins TRBV11-3 to TRBJ1-5; a weak D match, TRBD1 (6 bases). Per the germline V gene, CDR1 is SGHNT and CDR2 is YENEEA. CDR3 length equals 17 residues. V was clipped by 1 base and J by 0 bases, with 13 bases between them. Here the CDR3 reads CASSLVSRGGSNQPQHF. The CDR3 DNA reads as TGTGCCAGCAGCTTAGTGTCCAGGGGAGGTAGCAATCAGCCCCAGCATTTT.

V gene TRBV6-4 combines with J gene TRBJ1-1; D is unresolved. From germline, CDR1 is MRHNA and CDR2 SNTAGT. CDR3 length: 13 amino acids. The V and J ends lost 6 bases and 7 bases respectively, with 15 bases between them. The CDR3 region has the DNA TGTGCCAGCAGGGGTGACGCCTTGCATGAAGCTTTCTTT. Protein sequence: CASRGDALHEAFF.

The genes are TRBV21-1 and TRBJ2-6. TRBV21-1 is a known pseudogene. The CDR3 is 17 residues long. The DNA of the CDR3 is TGTGCCACCCCACCACAAGATCAGACGGCTGGGGCCAACGTCCTGACTTTC. This encodes CATPPQDQTAGANVLTF.

This clone was detected once. V usage is TRBV12-5 and J usage is TRBJ1-1; 8 nucleotides match TRBD1. Germline V CDR1 and CDR2: LGHNT, FRNRAP. V was clipped by 2 bases and J by 0 bases; unmatched bases: 2. The CDR3 spans 15 residues. The DNA of the CDR3 is TGTGCTAGTGGTTTGCAGGGGGCCGTGAACACTGAAGCTTTCTTT. It codes for CASGLQGAVNTEAFF.

The rearrangement uses TRBV4-1 and TRBJ1-1, with a possible D match to TRBD1 (5 bases). Trimming left V 3 bases short and J 0 bases short, with 17 bases between. CDR1 and CDR2 (germline): MGHRA, YSYEKL. This CDR3 contains 17 residues. The CDR3: CASSQPGPAIVNTEAFF. Here the CDR3 DNA reads TGCGCCAGCAGCCAGCCGGGACCGGCCATAGTGAACACTGAAGCTTTCTTT.

The chain has TRBV6-6 and TRBJ1-2, with no clear D. The CDR3 totals 13 residues. Trimming removed 5 bases from V and 4 bases from J, with 11 bases in between. Germline CDR1 is MNHNY and CDR2 is SVGAGI (reference sequence). The CDR3 sequence: CASSNPPTYGYTF. The CDR3 DNA follows: TGTGCCAGCAGTAACCCGCCTACCTATGGCTACACCTTC.

The chain couples TRBV7-2 to TRBJ1-1; 7 bases match TRBD1. The CDR3 runs to 14 residues. The trim removed 5 bases at V and 1 base at J, leaving 4 bases unmatched. Germline lookup yields CDR1 SGHTA and CDR2 FQGNSA. CDR3 residues: CASSVTGSNTEAFF. CDR3 nucleotide sequence: TGTGCCAGCAGCGTGACAGGGTCGAACACTGAAGCTTTCTTT.

The rearrangement links TRBV19 to TRBJ2-3; 9 bases agree with TRBD2. Trimming at V came to 10 bases and at J to 2 bases, leaving 7 bases not matched to a gene. The CDR3 has 14 residues. Germline loops: CDR1 LNHDA, CDR2 SQIVND (reference sequence). The DNA for the CDR3 is TGTGCCACGTCAATAGCGGGAGACACAGATACGCAGTATTTT. This gives the protein CATSIAGDTDTQYF.

This sequence joins TRBV11-3 and TRBJ2-4; maybe TRBD2 (5 bases). The CDR3 is made up of 14 amino acids. With 5 bases removed from V and 0 bases from J, the gap between germline ends came to 8 bases. The germline V gene encodes CDR1 SGHNT and CDR2 YENEEA. For the CDR3, the DNA is TGTGCCAGCAGCAGGGAGAGAGCCAAAAACATTCAGTACTTC. Protein sequence: CASSRERAKNIQYF.

V usage is TRBV18 and J usage is TRBJ1-4; D is unresolved. Germline CDR1 KGHSH, CDR2 LQKENI. The CDR3 length is 14 residues. V shed 3 bases and J shed 4 bases, with 9 bases lying between them. Here the CDR3 reads CASSPSGGNEKLFF. CDR3 coding DNA: TGTGCCAGCTCACCGTCCGGAGGTAATGAAAAACTGTTTTTT.

The rearrangement links TRBV19 to TRBJ2-6; 12 bases line up with TRBD1. CDR3 length equals 20 residues. With V trimmed by 5 bases and J by 3 bases, 14 bases remained unmatched. Germline CDR1 LNHDA, CDR2 SQIVND (reference sequence). DNA of the CDR3: TGTGCCAGTAGTCGAACTTCCGGGACAGGGGGCTTGATTGGGGCCAACGTCCTGACTTTC. Residues: CASSRTSGTGGLIGANVLTF.

The chain combines TRBV5-1 with TRBJ1-4; no firm D call. There are 14 residues in the CDR3. Per the germline V gene, CDR1 is SGHRS and CDR2 is YFSETQ. Deletions cut 4 bases from V and 5 bases from J, with 12 bases between. CDR3 protein: CASSPPGFNEKLFF. The CDR3 DNA reads TGCGCCAGCAGCCCCCCCGGTTTCAATGAAAAACTGTTTTTT.

The chain combines TRBV7-7 with TRBJ2-2; no definite D call. The length of the CDR3 is 13 residues. Per the germline V gene, CDR1 is SSHAT and CDR2 is FNYEAQ (reference sequence). CDR3 nucleotide sequence: TGTGCTATCGGCGGTGAGAACACCGGGGAGCTGTTTTTT. Its translation is CAIGGENTGELFF.

The gene calls are TRBV7-2 and TRBJ2-2; TRBD2 aligns across 9 bases. Trimming removed 5 bases from V and 0 bases from J; junction bases left unmatched: 10. Looked up from germline, CDR1 is SGHTA and CDR2 is FQGNSA. The CDR3 spans 18 residues. CDR3: CASSRYGLAGTNTGELFF. Here the CDR3 DNA reads TGTGCCAGCAGCCGGTATGGGCTAGCGGGGACGAACACCGGGGAGCTGTTTTTT. Full variable domain (outside the CDR3, taken from reference TRBV7-2 and TRBJ2-2): GAGVSQSPSNKVTEKGKDVELRCDPISGHTALYWYRQSLGQGLEFLIYFQGNSAPDKSGLPSDRFSAERTGGSVSTLTIQRTQQEDSAVYLCASSRYGLAGTNTGELFFGEGSRLTVL.

There are a few counts of this clone. The chain joins TRBV30 to TRBJ1-5; 9 bases line up with TRBD1. Losses at the gene ends were 2 bases for V and 5 bases for J; bases not matched to a gene: 1. The CDR3 runs to 13 residues. CDR1 and CDR2 from the germline V gene are GTSNPN and SVGIG (reference sequence). CDR3 coding DNA: TGTGCCTGGAGTCGACAGGGGGATCAGCCCCAGCATTTT. Translated: CAWSRQGDQPQHF.

The chain couples TRBV6-5 to TRBJ1-4; 12 bases map to TRBD1. Per germline, CDR1 MNHEY and CDR2 SVGAGI. J gave up 7 bases and V 2 bases, and 5 bases lay outside the gene matches. CDR3 length: 16 amino acids. The chain's CDR3 is CASSYLGTGGTEKLFF. The CDR3 region has the DNA TGTGCCAGCAGTTACCTTGGGACAGGGGGCACTGAAAAACTGTTTTTT.

The chain recombines TRBV2 with TRBJ2-2, with D hard to call. Trimming removed 8 bases at V and 0 bases at J, with 7 bases between. Germline-derived CDR1 and CDR2 are SNHLY and FYNNEI. The CDR3 spans 13 residues. CDR3: CASAPPNTGELFF. The CDR3 nucleotides are TGTGCCAGCGCCCCACCGAACACCGGGGAGCTGTTTTTT.

The chain is built from TRBV6-1 and TRBJ1-1, with TRBD1 identical over 8 bases. CDR1 and CDR2 (germline): MNHNS, SASEGT. This CDR3 has 15 amino acids. Trimming cost V 0 bases and J 4 bases; bases outside gene matches: 4. CDR3 sequence (DNA): TGTGCCAGCAGTGAAGCAGGGCAGGGGGCCACTGAAGCTTTCTTT. As protein: CASSEAGQGATEAFF.

V is TRBV4-1 and J is TRBJ2-3; the D gene is possibly TRBD2 (6 bases). Germline V gene sequence: CDR1 MGHRA, CDR2 YSYEKL. V lost 0 bases and J 2 bases, leaving 9 bases between the germline ends. CDR3 length: 15 amino acids. In nucleotides, the CDR3 is TGCGCCAGCAGCCAAGACGCGGGGCACACAGATACGCAGTATTTT. Encoded protein: CASSQDAGHTDTQYF.

The chain employs TRBV19 and TRBJ1-4; 9 bases are a match to TRBD1. This CDR3 comprises 15 residues. The germline CDR1 and CDR2 sequences are LNHDA and SQIVND (reference sequence). Trimming cost V 5 bases and J 8 bases; bases outside gene matches: 9. The CDR3 loop is CASSLPTGGGEKLFF. The CDR3 DNA is TGTGCCAGTAGTCTCCCGACAGGGGGTGGCGAAAAACTGTTTTTT.

Here the CDR3 DNA reads TGTGCCAGCAGCAAAAGAGGAGCGCCGGATAATTCACCCCTCCACTTT. Translated: CASSKRGAPDNSPLHF. The rearrangement joins TRBV21-1 to TRBJ1-6. TRBV21-1 is assigned pseudogene status. The CDR3 spans 16 residues.

This clone is a singleton in its sample. The rearrangement links TRBV19 to TRBJ1-2; a possible D gene is TRBD1 (5 bases). The CDR3 spans 14 residues. Per germline, CDR1 LNHDA and CDR2 SQIVND (reference sequence). The V gene lost 1 base and the J gene lost 4 bases, with 10 bases spanning the gap. CDR3 in amino acids: CASSIGGTVYGYTF. The CDR3 bases are TGTGCCAGTAGTATAGGAGGGACGGTCTATGGCTACACCTTC.

The V gene is TRBV7-3, the J gene TRBJ2-7; D is possibly TRBD2 (5 bases). Germline V gene lookup returns CDR1 SGHTA and CDR2 FQGTGA. The CDR3 is made up of 12 amino acids. V was shortened by 5 bases and J by 5 bases, with 10 bases between the two germline ends. CDR3 sequence reads: CASSPTGDEQYF. The CDR3 DNA follows: TGTGCCAGCAGCCCCACCGGGGACGAGCAGTACTTC.

The genes are TRBV6-5 and TRBJ1-2; 10 nucleotides agree with TRBD1. Germline V CDR1 and CDR2: MNHEY, SVGAGI. There are 15 residues in the CDR3. The ends lost 4 bases at V and 2 bases at J; junction bases unmatched: 4. CDR3 DNA sequence: TGTGCCAGCAGTTCCCGGGACAGGGGAAACTATGGCTACACCTTC. Protein product: CASSSRDRGNYGYTF.

The chain couples TRBV18 to TRBJ2-3, with TRBD2 matching over 8 bases. J lost 0 bases, V lost 2 bases, and 13 bases had no gene match. This CDR3 comprises 19 residues. Germline CDR1 KGHSH, CDR2 LQKENI. CDR3 DNA sequence: TGTGCCAGCTCACCAAATCTGGCGGCTAGCGGGCCTAGCACAGATACGCAGTATTTT. Protein product: CASSPNLAASGPSTDTQYF.

The V gene is TRBV15, the J gene TRBJ1-1, with D hard to call. The CDR3 is 14 amino acids. Trimming left V 5 bases short and J 3 bases short, with 13 bases between. CDR1 and CDR2 (germline): LNHNV, YYDKDF (reference sequence). CDR3 DNA: TGTGCCACCAGCGCTGAAGGTCTCTACACTGAAGCTTTCTTT. As protein: CATSAEGLYTEAFF.

The chain couples TRBV30 to TRBJ2-3; D is possibly TRBD2 (6 bases). This CDR3 comprises 15 residues. Trimming cost V 4 bases and J 1 base, with 15 bases left between them. Germline V CDR1 and CDR2: GTSNPN, SVGIG (reference sequence). The CDR3 spells CAWTLGLAGTDTQYF. CDR3 nucleotide sequence: TGTGCCTGGACCCTGGGGTTAGCGGGCACAGATACGCAGTATTTT.

The chain uses TRBV7-9 and TRBJ2-3; D not certain. The V and J ends lost 2 bases and 1 base respectively, with 4 bases between them. Germline values: CDR1 SEHNR, CDR2 FQNEAQ (reference sequence). The CDR3 consists of 13 residues. CDR3 loop: CASSLTGTDTQYF. CDR3 DNA sequence: TGTGCCAGCAGCTTAACGGGCACAGATACGCAGTATTTT.